This T cell receptor beta chain came from a study of post-analysis software for immune sequencing data. Looking at the study overall: Secondary progressive, relapsing-remitting and progressive-relapsing multiple sclerosis were among the included disease courses. Findings of the study overall: When patients were compared with controls, about five TRBV segments were more frequent, TRBV5-6, TRBV5-1 and TRBV20-1 among them.

Built from TCR beta cDNA, the libraries had unique molecular identifiers in them. With roughly 1 to 10 million T cells as the source, 450,000 to 600,000 cDNA molecules resulted. TCRdb used MiXCR to reprocess the PCR reads, holding one entry per CDR3 protein. The table records 750,000 to 950,000 distinct CDR3 sequences, about 53% of them present only once. To note about this clonotype: The antigen remains undetermined.

Per the germline V gene, CDR1 is MNHEY and CDR2 is SVGAGI. The CDR3 spans 14 residues. The V end lost 4 bases, the J end lost 1 base, and 10 bases lay between the germline ends. Sequencing was carried out using blood. The sequence was obtained from a girl between 10 and 17 years old with multiple sclerosis. This chain connects TRBV6-5 to TRBJ2-5; D unresolved. CDR3 nucleotide sequence: TGTGCCAGCAGTTTCCGGGCGGCCCAAGAGACCCAGTACTTC. Translation: CASSFRAAQETQYF.